The table lists the clone carrying this T cell receptor (beta chain) with many counts. Its antigen is not identified. The entry originates in a study of T cell repertoires in cytomegalovirus infection. Study-wide background: HLA-B-restricted CMV epitopes that are well studied, plus recently identified HLA-C-restricted ones, were used by the study. Matching HLA type, along with CMV infection, was indicated by public TCR beta signatures.

The CDR3 is made up of 16 amino acids. CDR1 is MNHEY and CDR2 is SVGAGI in the germline V gene. V lost 2 bases to trimming and J lost 1 base; unmatched junction nucleotides: 3. TCRdb analysed the reads with MiXCR anew, one entry per CDR3 protein. The data show some 200,000 distinct CDR3 sequences, 38% seen once. The study, taken as a whole, reports: Cumulated frequencies of public TCR beta families served to identify carriers of CMV plus the relevant HLA. CMV-specific TCR beta clonotypes restricted by HLA-C dominated the ex vivo response.

The TCR was taken from a human donor in good health (CMV status not recorded). Some clones in this sample may be carry-over from other donors' samples. The V and J genes are TRBV6-5 and TRBJ2-5, with TRBD2 matching 11 bases. Sequenced here: CD8+ T cells from cultured PBMCs, sampled from culture after CMV antigen stimulation. CDR3 sequence: CASSYTSGGFQETQYF. CDR3 nucleotide sequence: TGTGCCAGCAGTTACACTAGCGGGGGATTCCAAGAGACCCAGTACTTC.